This TCR beta chain was sequenced during a study of tumor-infiltrating lymphocytes in primary liver carcinoma (dated by TCRdb to about 2017). At the level of the whole study: Of the five patients (three men and two women, aged 30 to 69 years), four had hepatocellular carcinoma and one had combined HCC and intrahepatic cholangiocarcinoma. Samples yielded roughly 3.65 to 7.5 million productive TCRbeta reads; read depth did not differ significantly between tissue types. Reproducibility between technical replicate repertoires was high, with correlation coefficients above 0.95 and mean shared-clone rates about 0.9. The tumors of the five patients were staged as T1-T3 N0M0, with maximum diameters ranging from roughly 4 to 10 cm. The study combined TCRbeta repertoire sequencing, expression microarrays and whole-exome sequencing across five regions of each liver tumor, with adjacent normal tissue and blood. Agilent mRNA microarray profiling was performed on the roughly 25 tumor region samples to relate TCRbeta repertoire diversity to the local molecular phenotype. A total of 35 or so specimens from 5 patients, comprising approximately 25 tumor regions, 5 adjacent noncancerous liver tissues and 5 peripheral blood samples, were covered by TCRbeta repertoire sequencing.

In its sample, this clonotype was seen a few times. Its cognate antigen has yet to be identified. No base qualities exist here, and no much larger clone lies one base off it. Points the paper makes about the study in general: Because only the TCR beta chain was sequenced and unpaired alpha chains were not captured, true repertoire diversity is likely underestimated. The study included only five patients, and the authors note findings should be validated in a larger study. Just about 7.5-24% of top clones turned up in all five regions of a tumor, which suggests spatial heterogeneity among tumor-infiltrating T cells. The top 250 clones made up a significantly larger repertoire fraction in tumors than in blood (p = 0.039). Consistent with antigen-driven expansion, pairs of tumor regions showed higher repertoire overlap (mean around 36%) than either tumor-adjacent pairs (roughly 17%) or tumor-blood pairs (roughly 15%). Since the samples were bulk and unsorted, there was no way to compare CD4+ and CD8+ T cell repertoires.

Without any cell sorting, total RNA and DNA were co-extracted from about 20-30 mg of bulk tissue using the AllPrep DNA/RNA mini kit. Roughly five patients with histopathologically diagnosed primary liver carcinoma underwent surgical resection in China between November 2015 and March 2016. Chronic HBV infection was present in the patients, and the patients were treatment-naive at sampling. Five spatially separated regions were sampled from each tumor: the superior, inferior, left-lateral and right-lateral poles, plus the tumor centre. Histological examination found more than 75% viable tumor cells in every tumor sample. Pieces of fresh tumor and adjacent tissue were cut in half, with one half kept in RNAlater at -80 degrees C and the other half sent for histology. TCRbeta-specific cDNA was reverse-transcribed from approximately 500 ng total RNA using a constant-region primer and ProtoScript II reverse transcriptase. Three nested multiplex PCR rounds, following a slightly modified ARM-PCR procedure, were used to build the TCRbeta libraries. Each of the first two PCR rounds ran for roughly 11 cycles and used multiplex TRBV1-TRBV30 forward primers together with a Cbeta reverse primer. Sample barcodes and Illumina adapters were added in a final 25-cycle PCR with Deep VentR polymerase. Amplicons of 200-500 bp were gel-purified with a QIAquick gel extraction kit before sequencing. An Illumina HiSeq 2500 was used to sequence the TCRbeta amplicons with 250-bp paired-end reads. From the authors' description of their analysis: Trimmomatic v0.33 was used to quality-trim the reads, and FLASH v1.2.11 was used to merge paired reads so that full CDR3 sequences could be recovered. V, D and J germline segments were assigned to the rearranged TCRbeta sequences by MiGEC v1.2.1b. Clonotype statistics, along with Shannon-Wiener diversity indices, were calculated using VDJtools v1.0.0. To reduce sampling bias, subsequent analyses other than the diversity analysis used only the 250 most abundant clonotypes in each sample. The public reads were reprocessed in TCRdb via fastp at Q25 and MiXCR, keeping in-frame beta chains. Rows with a matching CDR3 protein are joined into one entry that keeps the most common DNA and genes. The V and J calls were not made by the authors but by TCRdb's processing. For this sample there are about 100,000 distinct CDR3 sequences; approximately 71% appear just once. The top ten clones comprise about 9.2% of the sample.

V and J are trimmed by 5 bases and 1 base, and the gene matches miss 9 bases of the junction. There are 16 amino acids in the CDR3, from cysteine to phenylalanine inclusive. The entry retains the CDR3 DNA only, 48 bases that are in frame from base 1. Looking up the germline V gene yields CDR1 SGHTA and CDR2 FQGTGA. The chain uses TRBV7-3 and TRBJ1-1; 8 of the junction bases match TRBD1. The receptor was isolated from a woman aged 60 to 75 with primary liver carcinoma and hepatitis B virus infection. Sequenced sample: liver tumor tissue from sampling region 5. In light of the paper, this sample's cell subset or site label describes: tumor region T5, tumor centre. DNA sequence: TGTGCCAGCAGCGCCTCAGGGGGCGCTGGGAACACTGAAGCTTTCTTT. This yields the protein CASSASGGAGNTEAFF.